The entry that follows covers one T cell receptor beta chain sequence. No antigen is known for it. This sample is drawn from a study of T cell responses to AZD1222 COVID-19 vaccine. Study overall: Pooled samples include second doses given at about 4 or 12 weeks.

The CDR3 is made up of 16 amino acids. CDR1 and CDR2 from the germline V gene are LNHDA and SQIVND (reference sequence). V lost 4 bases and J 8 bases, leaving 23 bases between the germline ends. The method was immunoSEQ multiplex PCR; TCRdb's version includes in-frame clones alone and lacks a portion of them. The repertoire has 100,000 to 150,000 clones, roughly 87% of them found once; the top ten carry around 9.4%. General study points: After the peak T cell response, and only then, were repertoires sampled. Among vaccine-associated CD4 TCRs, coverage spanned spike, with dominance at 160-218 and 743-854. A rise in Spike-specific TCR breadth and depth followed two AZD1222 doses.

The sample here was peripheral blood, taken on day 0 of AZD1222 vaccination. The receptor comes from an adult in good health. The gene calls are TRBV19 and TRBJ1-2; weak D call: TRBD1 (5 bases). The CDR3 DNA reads TGTGCCAGTAGTAACCCCATCGGTGAGGGGAGAAAGGGCTACACCTTC. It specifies CASSNPIGEGRKGYTF.